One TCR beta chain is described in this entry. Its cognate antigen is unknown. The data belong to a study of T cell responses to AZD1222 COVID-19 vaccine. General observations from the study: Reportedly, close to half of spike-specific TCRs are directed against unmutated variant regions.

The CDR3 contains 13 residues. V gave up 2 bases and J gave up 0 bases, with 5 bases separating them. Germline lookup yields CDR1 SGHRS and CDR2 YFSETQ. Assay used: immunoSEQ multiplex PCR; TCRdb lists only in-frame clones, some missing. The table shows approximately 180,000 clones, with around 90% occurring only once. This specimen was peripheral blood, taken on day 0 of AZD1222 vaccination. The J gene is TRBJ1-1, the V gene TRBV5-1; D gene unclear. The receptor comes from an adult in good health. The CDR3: CASSFGLNTEAFF. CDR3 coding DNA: TGCGCCAGCAGCTTTGGATTGAACACTGAAGCTTTCTTT.